Below, 7 T cell receptor beta chains from the same sample are listed, as sequenced in a study of blood T cell repertoires in COVID-19 (dated by TCRdb to the early 2020s). The library relied on the immunoSEQ multiplex PCR assay. Here the immuneACCESS table is served through TCRdb, limited to in-frame sequences with V and J called. Missing clones are a known gap in these copies; in checked studies unresolved V genes cover under half, and the rest lacks a known reason. In all, the sample holds hundreds of thousands of clones, and roughly nine tenths of those were seen once. The ten largest clones take up around 3% of the sample. Material: peripheral blood. Receptors were obtained from a woman in her thirties with COVID-19, enrolled during active disease.

The V call is TRBV6-2 or TRBV6-3, the J call TRBJ2-2; 15 positions agree with TRBD2. Germline trimming cut 5 bases from V and 7 bases from J; bases unmatched to any gene: 5. Looked up from germline, CDR1 is MNHEY and CDR2 is SVGEGT. This CDR3 is 16 amino acids long. As DNA, the CDR3 is TGTGCCAGCAGTCGCGGACTAGCGGGGGGGGACGGGGAGCTGTTTTTT. Its protein product is CASSRGLAGGDGELFF.

V gene TRBV5-6 combines with J gene TRBJ1-1; no clear D. Germline assignment: CDR1 SGHDT and CDR2 YYEEEE. The CDR3 extends over 17 amino acids. V gave up 0 bases and J gave up 0 bases, with 15 bases separating them. The CDR3 DNA reads TGTGCCAGCAGCTTGGGTTATGCAGGCCTCATGAACACTGAAGCTTTCTTT. Protein: CASSLGYAGLMNTEAFF.

The chain combines TRBV4-1 with TRBJ2-5; weak D call: TRBD1 (6 bases). V lost 0 bases and J lost 5, with 16 bases in between. This CDR3 is built from 16 residues. The germline V gene encodes CDR1 MGHRA and CDR2 YSYEKL. The CDR3 loop is CASSQDLRQGRETQYF. The CDR3 DNA reads TGCGCCAGCAGCCAAGATCTTCGGCAGGGGCGGGAGACCCAGTACTTC.

This chain connects TRBV9 to TRBJ2-7; possibly TRBD2 for D (7 bases). V was trimmed by 0 bases and J by 6 bases, leaving 13 bases between them. The CDR3 extends over 14 amino acids. From germline, CDR1 is SGDLS and CDR2 YYNGEE. CDR3 loop: CASSVAAGAGEQYF. Written as DNA, the CDR3 is TGTGCCAGCAGCGTAGCTGCGGGGGCTGGCGAGCAGTACTTC. Combining the CDR3 with reference TRBV9 and TRBJ2-7 gives the whole variable domain DSGVTQTPKHLITATGQRVTLRCSPRSGDLSVYWYQQSLDQGLQFLIQYYNGEERAKGNILERFSAQQFPDLHSELNLSSLELGDSALYFCASSVAAGAGEQYFGPGTRLTVT.

This chain connects TRBV7-2 to TRBJ2-7, with a tentative D call TRBD2 (6 bases). The ends were cut back, 3 bases at V and 1 base at J, with 10 bases in the middle. The CDR3 runs to 14 residues. CDR1 is SGHTA and CDR2 is FQGNSA in the germline V gene. CDR3 nucleotides: TGTGCCAGCAGCTTCCACGGGGGATCCTACGAGCAGTACTTC. Translation gives CASSFHGGSYEQYF.

This chain joins TRBV2 and TRBJ1-4; 7 bases are shared with TRBD1. Unmatched junction bases numbered 6, after V lost 8 bases and J lost 0 bases. The CDR3 consists of 15 residues. Germline values: CDR1 SNHLY, CDR2 FYNNEI. The CDR3 spells CASAQGVATNEKLFF. The DNA for the CDR3 is TGTGCCAGCGCCCAGGGGGTTGCAACTAATGAAAAACTGTTTTTT.

The chain is built from TRBV27 and TRBJ2-3; TRBD1 agrees at 7 bases. The length of the CDR3 is 15 residues. V was clipped by 5 bases and J by 5 bases; unmatched bases: 10. Germline values: CDR1 MNHEY, CDR2 SMNVEV (reference sequence). Here the CDR3 DNA reads TGTGCCAGCAGTGCGACAGGGCCTCTCATAGATACGCAGTATTTT. It yields the protein CASSATGPLIDTQYF.